This entry lists 14 T cell receptor beta chains sequenced from one sample in a study of blood T cell repertoires in COVID-19. Assay used: immunoSEQ multiplex PCR; TCRdb lists only in-frame clones, some missing. The sample consists of roughly 140,000 clones, 84% of them appearing once. The sample was peripheral blood. Receptors were obtained from a woman aged 45 to 65 with acute or convalescent COVID-19.

In this sample, this clone turned up a few times. The J gene is TRBJ1-5, the V gene TRBV19; possibly TRBD1 for D (6 bases). Trimming shortened V by 6 bases and J by 2 bases, and 26 bases separated the two germline ends. The CDR3 covers 19 residues. Germline values: CDR1 LNHDA, CDR2 SQIVND (reference sequence). The CDR3 is CASSRAPPTGTEGNQPQHF. CDR3 DNA: TGTGCCAGTAGCCGAGCCCCTCCCACAGGGACCGAGGGCAATCAGCCCCAGCATTTT.

In this sample, this clone turned up many times. The gene calls are TRBV19 and TRBJ1-5, with no clear D. The CDR3 extends over 14 amino acids. Germline-derived CDR1 and CDR2 are LNHDA and SQIVND (reference sequence). The V and J ends lost 1 base and 5 bases respectively, with 9 bases between them. The DNA of the CDR3 is TGTGCCAGTAGTATAGGAGGCTGGGATCAGCCCCAGCATTTT. This sequence encodes CASSIGGWDQPQHF.

The V call is TRBV7-2, the J call TRBJ2-3; the match to TRBD2 covers 13 bases. J was trimmed by 6 bases and V by 8 bases; bases with no gene match: 14. In germline, CDR1 is SGHTA, CDR2 FQGNSA. The CDR3 length is 17 residues. The CDR3 DNA is TGTGCCAGCTCGCGACTAGCGGGAGGTCTACTATCCGATACGCAGTATTTT. It translates to CASSRLAGGLLSDTQYF.

Here the CDR3 reads CASSQGPGLAGLNEQFF. For the CDR3, the DNA is TGCGCCAGCAGCCAGGGACCGGGACTAGCGGGGTTGAATGAGCAGTTCTTC. The chain carries TRBV4-1 and TRBJ2-1; 13 bases are a match to TRBD2. J lost 7 bases, V lost 3 bases, and 9 bases had no gene match. This CDR3 comprises 17 residues. Germline V gene sequence: CDR1 MGHRA, CDR2 YSYEKL.

The chain couples TRBV5-1 to TRBJ1-1; maybe TRBD1 (5 bases). Looked up from germline, CDR1 is SGHRS and CDR2 is YFSETQ. V lost 2 bases to trimming and J lost 2 bases, with 7 bases between them. The CDR3 is 13 residues long. The CDR3, as DNA: TGCGCCAGCAGCTTCGACAGAAACACTGAAGCTTTCTTT. Translated, it gives CASSFDRNTEAFF. Complete variable domain (other parts from reference TRBV5-1 and TRBJ1-1): KAGVTQTPRYLIKTRGQQVTLSCSPISGHRSVSWYQQTPGQGLQFLFEYFSETQRNKGNFPGRFSGRQFSNSRSEMNVSTLELGDSALYLCASSFDRNTEAFFGQGTRLTVV.

J is TRBJ2-5 and V is TRBV24-1; D ambiguous. CDR3 length equals 13 residues. Trimming shortened V by 4 bases and J by 5 bases, and 10 bases separated the two germline ends. Germline V gene sequence: CDR1 KGHDR, CDR2 SFDVKD. The CDR3 protein is CATSEIGEETQYF. The CDR3 DNA sequence: TGTGCCACCAGTGAAATCGGAGAGGAGACCCAGTACTTC.

The chain recombines TRBV30 with TRBJ1-6; D remains ambiguous. This CDR3 region has 11 residues. Between the trimmed V and J ends, which lost 6 bases and 7 bases, there was a span of 7 bases. The germline V gene encodes CDR1 GTSNPN and CDR2 SVGIG (reference sequence). The CDR3 sequence is CACTGNSPLHF. The CDR3 nucleotides are TGTGCCTGTACGGGGAATTCACCCCTCCACTTT.

The V gene is TRBV7-9, the J gene TRBJ2-3; tentative D call: TRBD2 (6 bases). Germline assignment: CDR1 SEHNR and CDR2 FQNEAQ (reference sequence). The CDR3 extends over 14 amino acids. V dropped 5 bases and J dropped 5 bases, with 14 bases sitting between them. The CDR3 bases are TGTGCCAGCAGCCCTTTGGGGGGTCAAGATACGCAGTATTTT. Translation gives CASSPLGGQDTQYF.

This chain uses TRBV9 with TRBJ1-3; no reliable D call. There are 14 residues in the CDR3. Germline CDR1 is SGDLS and CDR2 is YYNGEE. V was clipped by 3 bases and J by 1 base, with 8 bases between them. This CDR3 reads CASSAQTSGNTIYF. Written as DNA, the CDR3 is TGTGCCAGCAGCGCCCAGACATCTGGAAACACCATATATTTT.

The J gene is TRBJ2-4, the V gene TRBV28, with a weak D call TRBD2 (6 bases). Between the trimmed V and J ends, which lost 8 bases and 5 bases, there was a span of 10 bases. The CDR3 runs to 12 residues. Germline CDR1 and CDR2: MDHEN and SYDVKM. The CDR3 loop is CASSRDENIQYF. CDR3 sequence (DNA): TGTGCCAGCTCGCGGGACGAAAACATTCAGTACTTC.

V usage is TRBV10-3 and J usage is TRBJ2-1; TRBD2 agrees at 8 bases. Trimming at V came to 6 bases and at J to 5 bases, leaving 6 bases not matched to a gene. Looked up from germline, CDR1 is ENHRY and CDR2 is SYGVKD. The CDR3 totals 14 residues. The CDR3 bases are TGTGCCATCAGGGAGCGGGAGTCCAACAATGAGCAGTTCTTC. It encodes CAIRERESNNEQFF.

The chain uses TRBV24-1 and TRBJ2-1; D is possibly TRBD2 (6 bases). The CDR3 extends over 16 amino acids. Germline values: CDR1 KGHDR, CDR2 SFDVKD. Trimming removed 4 bases from V and 0 bases from J, with 12 bases in between. CDR3 coding DNA: TGTGCCACCAGTGAACCGACTAGTAGCTCCTACAATGAGCAGTTCTTC. It specifies CATSEPTSSSYNEQFF.

The V and J genes are TRBV5-1 and TRBJ2-7, with TRBD2 matching 9 bases. The ends lost 0 bases at V and 3 bases at J; junction bases unmatched: 7. Germline V lookup: CDR1 SGHRS, CDR2 YFSETQ. The CDR3 extends over 16 amino acids. The chain's CDR3 is CASSLASSGGYYEQYF. CDR3 coding DNA: TGCGCCAGCAGCTTGGCAAGTAGCGGGGGCTACTACGAGCAGTACTTC.

This clone was counted between two and nine times. The sample carries other DNA sequences with the same CDR3. This rearrangement joins TRBV7-2 to TRBJ1-5; D gene ambiguous. The V gene's germline CDR1 is SGHTA and CDR2 FQGNSA. This CDR3 contains 13 residues. The V and J ends lost 1 base and 4 bases respectively, with 5 bases between them. CDR3 in DNA: TGTGCCAGCAGCTTAGGAGTGAATCAGCCCCAGCATTTT. Its protein product is CASSLGVNQPQHF.